This entry lists 24 T cell receptor beta chains sequenced from one sample in a study of siplizumab effects on memory and regulatory T cells. Sequencing was performed with immunoSEQ multiplex PCR; in TCRdb, only in-frame clones are kept and a portion is missing. This table holds some 100,000 clones, around 95% found once. Material for sequencing was naive CD4+ T cells sorted from blood. Receptor source: a human donor in good health.

The chain combines TRBV9 with TRBJ2-7; 7 bases agree with TRBD1. The CDR3 sequence is 15 residues long. CDR1 is SGDLS and CDR2 is YYNGEE in the germline V gene. V shed 4 bases and J 2 bases; nucleotides not matched to a gene: 9. The chain's CDR3 is CASSPRQGSAYEQYF. The CDR3 region has the DNA TGTGCCAGCAGCCCCCGACAGGGTTCCGCCTACGAGCAGTACTTC. Full variable domain (missing parts from reference TRBV9 and TRBJ2-7): DSGVTQTPKHLITATGQRVTLRCSPRSGDLSVYWYQQSLDQGLQFLIQYYNGEERAKGNILERFSAQQFPDLHSELNLSSLELGDSALYFCASSPRQGSAYEQYFGPGTRLTVT.

This chain joins TRBV9 and TRBJ1-6; D is ambiguous. Germline loops: CDR1 SGDLS, CDR2 YYNGEE. Trimming shortened V by 0 bases and J by 6 bases, and 4 bases separated the two germline ends. This CDR3 is built from 13 residues. The CDR3 protein is CASSVAVNSPLHF. For the CDR3, the DNA is TGTGCCAGCAGCGTAGCCGTTAATTCACCCCTCCACTTT.

The rearrangement uses TRBV5-1 and TRBJ1-5, with 7 bases matching TRBD1. CDR3 length equals 15 residues. Germline CDR1 SGHRS, CDR2 YFSETQ. V trimming: 4 bases; J trimming: 1 base; junction bases outside the gene matches: 5. The CDR3 sequence is CASSATGQSNQPQHF. CDR3 nucleotide sequence: TGCGCCAGCAGCGCGACGGGACAGAGCAATCAGCCCCAGCATTTT.

This rearrangement joins TRBV6-5 to TRBJ2-5; D may be TRBD2 (6 bases). CDR1 and CDR2 from the germline V gene are MNHEY and SVGAGI. V lost 0 bases and J 4 bases, leaving 9 bases between the germline ends. The CDR3 covers 14 residues. The CDR3 loop reads CASSYSEGSETQYF. CDR3 DNA sequence: TGTGCCAGCAGTTACTCGGAGGGATCAGAGACCCAGTACTTC.

The rearrangement uses TRBV5-1 and TRBJ2-3, with 8 bases that match TRBD2. The trim removed 0 bases at V and 7 bases at J, leaving 10 bases unmatched. Germline V CDR1 and CDR2: SGHRS, YFSETQ. This CDR3 has 16 residues. The CDR3 DNA reads TGCGCCAGCAGCTTGGGGGCCGGGGGGGCCATCCATACGCAGTATTTT. It translates to CASSLGAGGAIHTQYF.

The chain has TRBV4-2 and TRBJ1-1, with 7 bases lining up with TRBD1. This CDR3 spans 13 amino acids. Germline V gives CDR1 LGHNA, CDR2 YNFKEQ. Trimming took 0 bases from V and 6 from J; bases not matched to a gene: 1. The CDR3 DNA reads TGTGCCAGCAGCCAAGATAGGGGGCCTGAAGCTTTCTTT. Its protein is CASSQDRGPEAFF.

This clone was found a few times. The J gene is TRBJ1-6, the V gene TRBV6-5; 7 positions agree with TRBD1. Germline V gene data show CDR1 as MNHEY and CDR2 as SVGAGI. The CDR3 loop spans 14 amino acids. Trimming took 6 bases from V and 7 from J; bases not matched to a gene: 6. This chain's CDR3 is CASRYTGDNSPLHF. In DNA form, the CDR3 reads TGTGCCAGCAGATATACAGGGGACAATTCACCCCTCCACTTT.

The gene calls are TRBV19 and TRBJ2-1, with 8 positions matching TRBD2. V trimming: 9 bases; J trimming: 1 base; junction bases outside the gene matches: 5. CDR1 is LNHDA, CDR2 SQIVND, per germline (reference sequence). CDR3 size: 14 residues. CDR3 sequence: CASGRGSSYNEQFF. For the CDR3, the DNA is TGTGCCAGCGGGAGGGGGTCGTCCTACAATGAGCAGTTCTTC.

The chain is built from TRBV7-8 and TRBJ2-7, with 10 bases aligning to TRBD1. The germline gives CDR1 SGHVS, CDR2 FQNEAQ. The CDR3 has 15 amino acids. Trimming cost V 5 bases and J 6 bases; bases outside gene matches: 10. The chain's CDR3 is CASSIRDRGFSEQYF. The CDR3 DNA reads TGTGCCAGCAGCATCCGGGACAGGGGTTTTTCCGAGCAGTACTTC.

This clone was detected only a few times. The chain has TRBV18 and TRBJ1-1, with D perhaps matching TRBD1 (5 bases). Trimming took 0 bases from V and 5 from J, leaving 10 bases between them. Germline V lookup: CDR1 KGHSH, CDR2 LQKENI. The CDR3 contains 14 residues. DNA for the CDR3: TGTGCCAGCTCACCACCCCAGGGCCGGACTGAAGCTTTCTTT. Protein product: CASSPPQGRTEAFF.

The chain uses TRBV23-1 and TRBJ1-5; no clear D gene. TRBV23-1 is labeled an ORF, and its function is uncertain. CDR3 size: 15 residues. Deletions cut 0 bases from V and 3 bases from J, with 9 bases between. The CDR3 bases are TGCGCCAGCAGTCAATCCCCCCGGGCCAATCAGCCCCAGCATTTT. Translating gives CASSQSPRANQPQHF.

This clone was seen a single time. The rearrangement joins TRBV7-6 to TRBJ2-1; D possibly corresponds to TRBD2 (5 bases). Trimming took off 5 bases at V and 0 bases at J, with 17 bases between the two ends. This CDR3 is built from 17 residues. Germline CDR1 SGHVS, CDR2 FNYEAQ. The CDR3 region is CASSAGLGTSSYNEQFF. The CDR3 DNA is TGTGCCAGCAGCGCCGGACTGGGCACAAGCTCCTACAATGAGCAGTTCTTC.

CDR3 region: CASWSAPYEQYF. CDR3 bases: TGTGCCAGCTGGTCGGCCCCCTACGAGCAGTACTTC. The genes are TRBV28 and TRBJ2-7; D gene ambiguous. The germline gives CDR1 MDHEN, CDR2 SYDVKM. V lost 8 bases to trimming and J lost 2 bases, with 10 bases between them. This CDR3 comprises 12 residues.

The chain combines TRBV30 with TRBJ2-5; D is tentatively TRBD1 or TRBD2 (5 bases each). Germline V CDR1 and CDR2: GTSNPN, SVGIG (reference sequence). The CDR3 has 13 amino acids. Trimming left V 0 bases short and J 4 bases short, with 9 bases between. For the CDR3, the DNA is TGTGCCTGGAGTGTACGTGGGGGAGAGACCCAGTACTTC. The encoded protein is CAWSVRGGETQYF. The whole variable domain, filled in from reference TRBV30 and TRBJ2-5, reads SQTIHQWPATLVQPVGSPLSLECTVEGTSNPNLYWYRQAAGRGLQLLFYSVGIGQISSEVPQNLSASRPQDRQFILSSKKLLLSDSGFYLCAWSVRGGETQYFGPGTRLLVL.

The V gene is TRBV5-3, the J gene TRBJ2-1, with TRBD1 identical over 9 bases. TRBV5-3 counts as an open reading frame of uncertain function. CDR3 length equals 13 residues. V shed 1 base, J shed 9 bases, and the junction held 2 bases outside the gene matches. This CDR3 reads CARSLRQGVEQFF. As DNA, the CDR3 is TGTGCCAGAAGCTTGCGACAGGGGGTTGAGCAGTTCTTC.

The chain carries TRBV7-2 and TRBJ2-3; the match to TRBD2 covers 8 bases. J lost 0 bases, V lost 6 bases, and 5 bases had no gene match. Germline loops: CDR1 SGHTA, CDR2 FQGNSA. CDR3 length equals 15 residues. The CDR3 DNA is TGTGCCAGCAGTCCCAGCGGGGGCAGCACAGATACGCAGTATTTT. Encoded protein: CASSPSGGSTDTQYF. The whole variable domain, remainder taken from reference TRBV7-2 and TRBJ2-3, is GAGVSQSPSNKVTEKGKDVELRCDPISGHTALYWYRQSLGQGLEFLIYFQGNSAPDKSGLPSDRFSAERTGGSVSTLTIQRTQQEDSAVYLCASSPSGGSTDTQYFGPGTRLTVL.

V usage is TRBV5-1 and J usage is TRBJ2-3; no reliable D call. This CDR3 is built from 15 residues. The V and J ends lost 0 bases and 2 bases respectively, with 10 bases between them. CDR1 is SGHRS, CDR2 YFSETQ, per germline. The CDR3 DNA follows: TGCGCCAGCAGCTTGGATGGCGACAACACAGATACGCAGTATTTT. It translates to CASSLDGDNTDTQYF.

Worth noting for this clone: This sample also contains other DNA sequences that code for the same CDR3. The rearrangement links TRBV7-2 to TRBJ2-5; D call uncertain. The length of the CDR3 is 12 residues. From germline, CDR1 is SGHTA and CDR2 FQGNSA. V lost 1 base and J lost 5, with 5 bases in between. The CDR3 DNA reads TGTGCCAGCAGCTTAGTTGGTGAGACCCAGTACTTC. Residues: CASSLVGETQYF.

J is TRBJ1-2 and V is TRBV4-1; TRBD1 matches at 7 bases. V lost 1 base to trimming and J lost 6 bases; unmatched junction nucleotides: 5. The CDR3 loop spans 14 amino acids. Germline CDR1 is MGHRA and CDR2 is YSYEKL. The chain's CDR3 is CASSQVQGSHGYTF. CDR3 in DNA: TGCGCCAGCAGCCAAGTACAGGGGTCTCATGGCTACACCTTC.

The sample holds one count of this clone. This chain connects TRBV11-2 to TRBJ2-7; D not certain. This CDR3 has 13 amino acids. Looked up from germline, CDR1 is SGHAT and CDR2 is FQNNGV. The V end was cut by 1 base, the J end by 3 bases, with 7 bases between. CDR3: CASSLVEIYEQYF. As DNA, the CDR3 is TGTGCCAGCAGCTTAGTAGAAATCTACGAGCAGTACTTC.

This clone came up a few times. Additional DNA sequences in this sample encode the identical CDR3. The chain employs TRBV18 and TRBJ1-1, with unresolved D. The CDR3 contains 13 residues. Germline assignment: CDR1 KGHSH and CDR2 LQKENI. Trimming took off 2 bases at V and 0 bases at J, with 4 bases between the two ends. The CDR3: CASSPGLNTEAFF. As DNA, the CDR3 is TGTGCCAGCTCACCAGGGTTGAACACTGAAGCTTTCTTT.

The J gene is TRBJ1-2, the V gene TRBV18; possible D gene TRBD1, 6 bases. The germline V gene has CDR1 KGHSH and CDR2 LQKENI. The germline V and J ends were trimmed by 0 bases and 5 bases, with 7 bases remaining between them. The CDR3 has 13 residues. The CDR3 coding sequence is TGTGCCAGCTCACCACCGACAGGATATGGCTACACCTTC. Translated, it gives CASSPPTGYGYTF.

This clone is a singleton in its sample. The chain joins TRBV7-9 to TRBJ2-7; D may be TRBD1 (6 bases). This CDR3 contains 15 residues. Trimming removed 6 bases at V and 2 bases at J, with 17 bases between. Germline loops: CDR1 SEHNR, CDR2 FQNEAQ (reference sequence). The CDR3 loop is CASSPDTGYPYEQYF. CDR3 nucleotide sequence: TGTGCCAGCAGTCCCGATACAGGGTACCCCTACGAGCAGTACTTC.

In this sample, this clone turned up once. The rearrangement links TRBV6-1 to TRBJ2-1; a possible D gene is TRBD1 (6 bases). Deletions cut 1 base from V and 7 bases from J, with 11 bases between. CDR1 MNHNS and CDR2 SASEGT come from the germline V gene. This CDR3 spans 14 amino acids. CDR3 sequence: CASSEGGGLNEQFF. The CDR3 DNA sequence: TGTGCCAGCAGTGAAGGTGGGGGCCTAAATGAGCAGTTCTTC.